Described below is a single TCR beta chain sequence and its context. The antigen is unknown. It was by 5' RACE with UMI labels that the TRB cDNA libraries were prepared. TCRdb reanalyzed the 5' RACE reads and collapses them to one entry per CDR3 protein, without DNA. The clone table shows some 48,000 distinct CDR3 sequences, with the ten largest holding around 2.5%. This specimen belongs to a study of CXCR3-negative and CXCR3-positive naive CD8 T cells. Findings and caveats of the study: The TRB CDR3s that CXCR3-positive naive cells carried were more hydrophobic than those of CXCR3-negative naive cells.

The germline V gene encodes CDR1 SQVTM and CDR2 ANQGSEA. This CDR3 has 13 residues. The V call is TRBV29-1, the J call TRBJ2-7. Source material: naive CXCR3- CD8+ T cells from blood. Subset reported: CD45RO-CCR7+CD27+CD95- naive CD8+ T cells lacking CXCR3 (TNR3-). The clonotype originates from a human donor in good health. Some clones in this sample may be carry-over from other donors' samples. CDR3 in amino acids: CSAEGGDSYEQYF.